This T cell receptor (beta chain) was sequenced in a study of shared clonotypes between healthy human individuals. Whole-study findings and limits: Relative to clonotypes present in all four donors, those not shared had lower generation probabilities.

The CDR3 runs to 15 residues. Germline V gene sequence: CDR1 MNHNS, CDR2 SASEGT. The ends were cut back, 1 base at V and 7 bases at J, with 16 bases in the middle. Naive CD8 cells, CD45RO-negative and positively selected for CCR7, excluded terminally differentiated effector memory CD45RA+ cells. Among the donors, all were Caucasian adults who lived in Nashville, Tennessee. For this clone: Its target is unknown.

Assay used: immunoSEQ multiplex PCR; TCRdb lists only in-frame clones, some missing. Of about 2 million clones listed, over 85% are singletons. Sequenced sample: naive CD8+ T cells sorted from blood. The sequence was obtained from a man aged 18 to 35 in good health. The chain combines TRBV6-1 with TRBJ1-2; tentative D call: TRBD1 (5 bases). CDR3 region: CASSEDVGRIGGYTF. CDR3 sequence (DNA): TGTGCCAGCAGTGAAGATGTGGGGCGCATCGGTGGCTACACCTTC.